This TCR beta chain derives from a study of graft-versus-host responses after intestinal transplantation. Study-level information: Recipients across the board were started on anti-thymocyte globulin induction, then kept on tacrolimus and steroids for two to three years. Study-wide results and caveats: Circulating GvH clones peaking coincided with falling HvG clones soon after transplant.

Method: immunoSEQ multiplex PCR; TCRdb's copy keeps in-frame clones and lacks some. The data contain over 85,000 clones, around 92% of them singletons. V was pared by 5 bases and J by 4 bases, with 12 bases between. The CDR3 totals 14 residues. CDR1 and CDR2 from the germline V gene are MNHEY and SMNVEV (reference sequence). Points on this clone: Antigen specificity is unknown.

The V gene is TRBV27, the J gene TRBJ2-1; possibly TRBD2 for D (6 bases). This TCR came from a human donor who was the organ donor for an intestinal transplant. Specimen: unstimulated CD4+ T cells sorted from spleen or lymph node cells, collected before transplant. This CDR3 is CASSTRTMYNEQFF. DNA of the CDR3: TGTGCCAGCAGTACCCGGACTATGTACAATGAGCAGTTCTTC.